This T cell receptor (beta chain) was sequenced for a study of shared T cell receptors in the human thymus. Repertoires were generated with immunoSEQ multiplex PCR, while TCRdb's copy carries only in-frame clones and drops some. Altogether about 380,000 clones are present, approximately 95% being singletons, with the ten largest covering roughly 0.021%. The germline gives CDR1 SGHDN, CDR2 FVKESK. Trimming took off 4 bases at V and 0 bases at J, with 18 bases between the two ends. The CDR3 covers 17 residues. The receptor comes from a human donor. The sequenced sample consisted of thymocytes. This chain connects TRBV14 to TRBJ1-2; a possible D gene is TRBD1 (6 bases). The CDR3 protein is CASSPGEGPIPNYGYTF. CDR3 coding DNA: TGTGCCAGCAGCCCAGGGGAAGGGCCGATACCTAACTATGGCTACACCTTC.